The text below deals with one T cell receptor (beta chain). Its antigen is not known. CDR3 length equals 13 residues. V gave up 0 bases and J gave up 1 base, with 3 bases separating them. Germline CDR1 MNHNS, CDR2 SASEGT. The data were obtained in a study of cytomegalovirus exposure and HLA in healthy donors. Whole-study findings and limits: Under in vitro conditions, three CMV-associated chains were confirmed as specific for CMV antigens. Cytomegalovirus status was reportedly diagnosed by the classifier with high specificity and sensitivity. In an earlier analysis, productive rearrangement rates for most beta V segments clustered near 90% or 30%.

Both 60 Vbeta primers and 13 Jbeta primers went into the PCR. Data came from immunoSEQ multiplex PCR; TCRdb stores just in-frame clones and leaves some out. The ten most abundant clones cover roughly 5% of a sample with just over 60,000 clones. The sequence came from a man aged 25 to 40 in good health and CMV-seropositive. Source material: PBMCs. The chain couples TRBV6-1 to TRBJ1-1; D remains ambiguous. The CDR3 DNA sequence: TGTGCCAGCAGTGAAGCTAGGAACACTGAAGCTTTCTTT. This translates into CASSEARNTEAFF.